The sample holds one count of the clone carrying this TCR beta chain. Its specificity is not known. The data belong to a study of shared clonotypes between healthy human individuals. Across the study: There were three CD4 naive, three CD4 memory, two CD8 naive and one CD8 memory plates per donor.

Study-wide results and limits: With few donors, the genetic and exposure-history diversity represented was limited.

CDR1 and CDR2 from the germline V gene are MNHEY and SMNVEV (reference sequence). The CDR3 has 14 residues. Trimming at V came to 5 bases and at J to 1 base, leaving 5 bases not matched to a gene. Generated by immunoSEQ multiplex PCR, the TCRdb table keeps only in-frame clones and is missing some. The data hold around 1,100,000 clones, with 60% to 80% observed a single time. This rearrangement joins TRBV27 to TRBJ2-7; 7 bases agree with TRBD1. This TCR derives from a man between 18 and 35 years old in good health. Some clones in this sample may be carry-over from other donors' samples. Sequenced input: memory CD4+ T cells from PBMCs. Subset denoted: CD45RA-negative fraction. The CDR3: CASSRKTGSYEQYF. CDR3 coding DNA: TGTGCCAGCAGTCGAAAGACAGGGTCCTACGAGCAGTACTTC.